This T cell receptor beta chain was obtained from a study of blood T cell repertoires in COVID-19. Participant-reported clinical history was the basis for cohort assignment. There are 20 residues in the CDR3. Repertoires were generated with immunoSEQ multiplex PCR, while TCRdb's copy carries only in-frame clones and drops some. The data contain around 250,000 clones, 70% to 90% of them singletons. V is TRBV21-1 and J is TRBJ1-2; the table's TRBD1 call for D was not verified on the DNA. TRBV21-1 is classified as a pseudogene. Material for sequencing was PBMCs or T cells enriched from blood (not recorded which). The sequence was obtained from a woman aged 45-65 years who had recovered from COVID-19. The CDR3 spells CASSNTKLTGDLSLDYGYTF. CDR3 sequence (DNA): TGTGCCAGCAGCAATACAAAACTTACAGGGGACCTCTCTCTAGACTATGGCTACACCTTC.